These T cell receptor beta chains were read from a single sample in a study of blood T cell repertoires in COVID-19. Using immunoSEQ multiplex PCR, the repertoire was profiled, and TCRdb retains in-frame clones only, with some absent. This sample has roughly 250,000 clones; around 84% occur once, and the top ten carry around 1.6%. Sequencing was done on a sample of PBMCs or T cells enriched from blood (not recorded which). All receptors come from a woman aged 45-65 years who had recovered from COVID-19. Both conserved end residues are part of each CDR3. The D gene is left open where the match is weak. Some rows mark clone size as missing; the rest say once, few, many or name a class of expanded clone.

clone_size: NA; j_call: TRBJ1-2; d_call: TRBD1; v_call: TRBV19; cdr3_nt: TGTGCCAGTAGGACAGGGAATAGTTATGGCTACACCTTC; cdr3_aa: CASRTGNSYGYTF
clone_size: NA; j_call: TRBJ2-1; d_call: NA; v_call: TRBV7-8; cdr3_nt: TGTGCCAGCAGCTTAGGCGGGGGCGGGGTTAATGAGCAGTTCTTC; cdr3_aa: CASSLGGGGVNEQFF
clone_size: once; j_call: TRBJ1-3; d_call: NA; v_call: TRBV28; cdr3_nt: TGTGCCAGCAGGAGGGAACAGGGTTTTTATTTT; cdr3_aa: CASRREQGFYF
clone_size: NA; j_call: TRBJ2-3; d_call: TRBD1; v_call: TRBV4-1; cdr3_nt: TGCGCCAGCAGCCAAGATTTCAACAGGGGGGTAACAGATACGCAGTATTTT; cdr3_aa: CASSQDFNRGVTDTQYF
clone_size: NA; j_call: TRBJ2-1; d_call: TRBD2; v_call: TRBV7-8; cdr3_nt: TGTGCCAGCAGCTTACGGACTAGCGGGGGTAGCTCCTACAATGAGCAGTTCTTC; cdr3_aa: CASSLRTSGGSSYNEQFF
clone_size: NA; j_call: TRBJ1-4; d_call: TRBD1; v_call: TRBV11-2; cdr3_nt: TGTGCCAGCAGCTTAGCATGGACAGGGCCCCCTTGGGCTAATGAAAAACTGTTTTTT; cdr3_aa: CASSLAWTGPPWANEKLFF
clone_size: NA; j_call: TRBJ2-3; d_call: TRBD2; v_call: TRBV9; cdr3_nt: TGTGCCAGCAGCGGGAGCGTAGCGGGGAGTTCGACGCAGTATTTT; cdr3_aa: CASSGSVAGSSTQYF
clone_size: NA; j_call: TRBJ1-5; d_call: NA; v_call: TRBV10-3; cdr3_nt: TGTGCCATCAGTGAGTCCTACCCGCTTAGCAATCAGCCCCAGCATTTT; cdr3_aa: CAISESYPLSNQPQHF
clone_size: NA; j_call: TRBJ1-2; d_call: TRBD1; v_call: TRBV7-8; cdr3_nt: TGTGCCAGCAGGGGGACAGGGGGCATTGGCTACACCTTC; cdr3_aa: CASRGTGGIGYTF
clone_size: once; j_call: TRBJ2-2; d_call: NA; v_call: TRBV9; cdr3_nt: TGTGCCAGCAGAAGGTCCGGGGGAGAGGCCGGGGAGCTGTTTTTT; cdr3_aa: CASRRSGGEAGELFF
clone_size: NA; j_call: TRBJ1-5; d_call: NA; v_call: TRBV27; cdr3_nt: TGTGCCAGCAGTACGGGACATGGGTTCCCGCCCCAGCATTTT; cdr3_aa: CASSTGHGFPPQHF
clone_size: NA; j_call: TRBJ1-5; d_call: NA; v_call: TRBV12-3/TRBV12-4; cdr3_nt: TGTGCCAGCAGGGGGACAACCGATCAGCCCCAGCATTTT; cdr3_aa: CASRGTTDQPQHF
clone_size: NA; j_call: TRBJ2-1; d_call: TRBD2; v_call: TRBV28; cdr3_nt: TGTGCCAGCAGCCGGGCTAGCGGGGCGGGAAATGAGCAGTTCTTC; cdr3_aa: CASSRASGAGNEQFF
clone_size: NA; j_call: TRBJ1-4; d_call: NA; v_call: TRBV27; cdr3_nt: TGTGCCAGCAGTTTACTCCGACGCCAAACAGGCGCAACTAATGAAAAACTGTTTTTT; cdr3_aa: CASSLLRRQTGATNEKLFF
clone_size: NA; j_call: TRBJ2-3; d_call: NA; v_call: TRBV3-1/TRBV3-2; cdr3_nt: TGTGCCAGCAGCCCCAATCTAGCTACAGATACGCAGTATTTT; cdr3_aa: CASSPNLATDTQYF
clone_size: NA; j_call: TRBJ1-1; d_call: TRBD1; v_call: TRBV10-3; cdr3_nt: TGTGCCATCACCACAGGGGCGGATAGGACTGAAGCTTTCTTT; cdr3_aa: CAITTGADRTEAFF
clone_size: NA; j_call: TRBJ2-7; d_call: TRBD1; v_call: TRBV9; cdr3_nt: TGTGCCAGCAGCGTAGTTGGACAGGGGGACGAGCAGTACTTC; cdr3_aa: CASSVVGQGDEQYF
clone_size: NA; j_call: TRBJ2-1; d_call: NA; v_call: TRBV4-3; cdr3_nt: TGCGCCAGCAGCCAAGGGACTGCCGTTCTAGCCGGGGGATTCTCCTACAATGAGCAGTTCTTC; cdr3_aa: CASSQGTAVLAGGFSYNEQFF
clone_size: NA; j_call: TRBJ1-6; d_call: TRBD1; v_call: TRBV2; cdr3_nt: TGTGCCAGCAGGGGGACAGACGGTAATTCACCCCTCCACTTT; cdr3_aa: CASRGTDGNSPLHF
clone_size: NA; j_call: TRBJ1-2; d_call: TRBD1; v_call: TRBV28; cdr3_nt: TGTGCCAGCGGGACAGGGGCTCCATATGGCTACACCTTC; cdr3_aa: CASGTGAPYGYTF
clone_size: NA; j_call: TRBJ1-1; d_call: NA; v_call: TRBV7-9; cdr3_nt: TGTGCCAGCAGAGGGAGGTTTATGTTGGAAGCTTTCTTT; cdr3_aa: CASRGRFMLEAFF
clone_size: NA; j_call: TRBJ2-7; d_call: NA; v_call: TRBV7-3; cdr3_nt: TGTGCCAGCAGCGCTTTTGGGGGGACCTCCGCGGACGAGCAGTACTTC; cdr3_aa: CASSAFGGTSADEQYF
clone_size: NA; j_call: TRBJ2-7; d_call: NA; v_call: TRBV7-3; cdr3_nt: TGTGCCAGCAGCCAACGACATGGCACCTACGAGCAGTACTTC; cdr3_aa: CASSQRHGTYEQYF
clone_size: NA; j_call: TRBJ2-7; d_call: TRBD1; v_call: TRBV27; cdr3_nt: TGTGCCAGCAGCCCCGGACAGGTTCCCTACGAGCAGTACTTC; cdr3_aa: CASSPGQVPYEQYF
clone_size: NA; j_call: TRBJ2-5; d_call: TRBD2; v_call: TRBV19; cdr3_nt: TGTGCCAGTAATTCCCCCCCTGGCAGCGGGAAGGGAGAGACCCAGTACTTC; cdr3_aa: CASNSPPGSGKGETQYF
clone_size: many; j_call: TRBJ2-2; d_call: TRBD1; v_call: TRBV7-3; cdr3_nt: TGTGCCAGCAGCCGAGACAGGGTGGGCGGGGAGCTGTTTTTT; cdr3_aa: CASSRDRVGGELFF
clone_size: NA; j_call: TRBJ1-2; d_call: NA; v_call: TRBV4-3; cdr3_nt: TGCGCCAGCAGCCAAGGAACCGGGGTCAAGAAGGATGGCTACACCTTC; cdr3_aa: CASSQGTGVKKDGYTF
clone_size: NA; j_call: TRBJ1-2; d_call: TRBD1; v_call: TRBV29-1; cdr3_nt: TGCAGCGTTGATGGGGACAGGGGAGCTTACACCTTC; cdr3_aa: CSVDGDRGAYTF
clone_size: NA; j_call: TRBJ1-5; d_call: NA; v_call: TRBV12-3/TRBV12-4; cdr3_nt: TGTGCCAGCAGTCCCCAGGGGAGACAGCCCCAGCATTTT; cdr3_aa: CASSPQGRQPQHF
clone_size: NA; j_call: TRBJ2-7; d_call: NA; v_call: TRBV4-1; cdr3_nt: TGCGCCAGCAGCCAAGAATTCTCGGGTATGCAGTACTTC; cdr3_aa: CASSQEFSGMQYF
clone_size: NA; j_call: TRBJ1-1; d_call: NA; v_call: TRBV20-1; cdr3_nt: TGCAGTGCTAGTCCGGACACTGAAGCTTTCTTT; cdr3_aa: CSASPDTEAFF
clone_size: NA; j_call: TRBJ2-2; d_call: TRBD1; v_call: TRBV3-1/TRBV3-2; cdr3_nt: TGTGCCAGCAGCCAAATGACAGGGGGCGCCCCCGGGGAGCTGTTTTTT; cdr3_aa: CASSQMTGGAPGELFF
clone_size: NA; j_call: TRBJ1-3; d_call: NA; v_call: TRBV9; cdr3_nt: TGTGCCAGCAGCGGAATACAGTCCCCTGGAAACACCATATATTTT; cdr3_aa: CASSGIQSPGNTIYF
clone_size: once; j_call: TRBJ1-5; d_call: NA; v_call: TRBV27; cdr3_nt: TGTGCCAGCAGTCCCCGAGGGTTCAGGCCCCAGCATTTT; cdr3_aa: CASSPRGFRPQHF
clone_size: few; j_call: TRBJ1-3; d_call: NA; v_call: TRBV19; cdr3_nt: TGTGCCAGTAAAGAACCGGGACAACTCTCTGGAAACACCATATATTTT; cdr3_aa: CASKEPGQLSGNTIYF
clone_size: once; j_call: TRBJ2-7; d_call: NA; v_call: TRBV15; cdr3_nt: TGTGCCACCAGCCCTAGAGGGATAAGATCCTACGAGCAGTACTTC; cdr3_aa: CATSPRGIRSYEQYF
clone_size: NA; j_call: TRBJ1-6; d_call: NA; v_call: TRBV27; cdr3_nt: TGTGCCAGCAGTTCCAGGGGCAGTAATTCACCCCTCCACTTT; cdr3_aa: CASSSRGSNSPLHF
clone_size: once; j_call: TRBJ2-7; d_call: NA; v_call: TRBV7-9; cdr3_nt: TGTGCCAGCAGCTCTCCTGTGGAGCCTCCCTACGAGCAGTACTTC; cdr3_aa: CASSSPVEPPYEQYF
clone_size: NA; j_call: TRBJ1-6; d_call: NA; v_call: TRBV7-8; cdr3_nt: TGTGCCAGCAGCTTAGATCTGACATCTTCACCCCTCCACTTT; cdr3_aa: CASSLDLTSSPLHF
clone_size: NA; j_call: TRBJ2-7; d_call: TRBD2; v_call: TRBV29-1; cdr3_nt: TGCAGCGTTGAAAGGTGGGAGGGTACTCCCGACGAGCAGTACTTC; cdr3_aa: CSVERWEGTPDEQYF
clone_size: NA; j_call: TRBJ1-1; d_call: TRBD1; v_call: TRBV15; cdr3_nt: TGTGCCACCAGCAGACGACAGGGGGCTAACCCCACTGAAGCTTTCTTT; cdr3_aa: CATSRRQGANPTEAFF